One sample yielded the 19 T cell receptor beta chains listed below, sequenced in a study of radiation and T cells in renal cell carcinoma. Time point noted: baseline pretreatment blood. Treatment given: 15 Gy SBRT to primary tumor, nephrectomy 4 weeks later. Data came from immunoSEQ multiplex PCR; TCRdb stores just in-frame clones and leaves some out. This table holds around 64,000 clones, roughly three quarters found once. The source material was blood, sampled from a patient whose treatment included radiotherapy and nephrectomy. Receptor source: a man between 60 and 75 years old with renal cell carcinoma.

The CDR3 DNA sequence: TGTGCAACAGGTTTCAACACTGAAGCTTTCTTT. Amino acids: CATGFNTEAFF. The chain links TRBV19 to TRBJ1-1; perhaps TRBD1 as D (5 bases). Germline CDR1 and CDR2: LNHDA and SQIVND (reference sequence). This CDR3 is built from 11 residues. The full variable domain, with the rest looked up from reference TRBV19 and TRBJ1-1, is DGGITQSPKYLFRKEGQNVTLSCEQNLNHDAMYWYRQDPGQGLRLIYYSQIVNDFQKGDIAEGYSVSREKKESFPLTVTSAQKNPTAFYLCATGFNTEAFFGQGTRLTVV.

V is TRBV5-1 and J is TRBJ1-4, with D uncertain. With 0 bases removed from V and 0 bases from J, the gap between germline ends came to 6 bases. Germline V CDR1 and CDR2: SGHRS, YFSETQ. This CDR3 has 15 residues. CDR3 coding DNA: TGCGCCAGCAGCTTGGAATGGGCAACTAATGAAAAACTGTTTTTT. Its translation: CASSLEWATNEKLFF.

The chain employs TRBV11-2 and TRBJ1-1; D is unclear. Trimming took 2 bases from V and 1 from J, leaving 14 bases between them. The CDR3 has 16 amino acids. Looked up from germline, CDR1 is SGHAT and CDR2 is FQNNGV. The CDR3 DNA reads TGTGCCAGCAGCTTAAGAGTAAAACTCGGGAACACTGAAGCTTTCTTT. This gives the protein CASSLRVKLGNTEAFF.

By frequency in the sample, this clone is medium-sized. This chain connects TRBV7-9 to TRBJ1-2; perhaps TRBD1 as D (5 bases). This CDR3 has 14 amino acids. The germline gives CDR1 SEHNR, CDR2 FQNEAQ (reference sequence). Deletions cut 0 bases from V and 4 bases from J, with 9 bases between. CDR3 protein: CASSLAETVYGYTF. For the CDR3, the DNA is TGTGCCAGCAGCTTAGCTGAGACAGTCTATGGCTACACCTTC.

The chain recombines TRBV18 with TRBJ2-2; D remains unclear. Trimming shortened V by 3 bases and J by 0 bases, and 11 bases separated the two germline ends. This CDR3 is 16 amino acids long. Germline V gene lookup returns CDR1 KGHSH and CDR2 LQKENI. In DNA form, the CDR3 reads TGTGCCAGCTCACCGTGGGTCACCGCGAACACCGGGGAGCTGTTTTTT. Translation: CASSPWVTANTGELFF.

The V gene is TRBV14, the J gene TRBJ1-2; no clear D gene. Germline V gives CDR1 SGHDN, CDR2 FVKESK. The V and J ends lost 2 bases and 4 bases respectively, with 5 bases between them. CDR3 length: 12 amino acids. The CDR3 region is CASSQSPYGYTF. The CDR3 DNA reads TGTGCCAGCAGCCAATCCCCCTATGGCTACACCTTC.

The chain links TRBV2 to TRBJ2-1, with D perhaps TRBD1 or TRBD2 (5 bases each). V was shortened by 7 bases and J by 3 bases, with 13 bases between the two germline ends. CDR3 length: 14 amino acids. Germline loops: CDR1 SNHLY, CDR2 FYNNEI. CDR3 in DNA: TGTGCCAGCATTGTGGGGGAACTCTACAATGAGCAGTTCTTC. The encoded protein is CASIVGELYNEQFF.

The V call is TRBV29-1, the J call TRBJ2-2; D is ambiguous. The V end lost 5 bases, the J end lost 3 bases, and 4 bases lay between the germline ends. Germline CDR1 is SQVTM and CDR2 is ANQGSEA. The CDR3 is 11 residues long. DNA of the CDR3: TGCAGCGTTATGGACACCGGGGAGCTGTTTTTT. It specifies CSVMDTGELFF.

This clone was observed a single time. The V gene is TRBV21-1, the J gene TRBJ1-3; the DNA was not used to check the table's D call, TRBD1. TRBV21-1 is listed as a pseudogene. This CDR3 is 17 amino acids long. CDR3 sequence: CASSFDDHRGHGNTIYF. In DNA form, the CDR3 reads TGTGCCAGCAGCTTTGATGATCATAGGGGGCATGGAAACACCATATATTTT.

The rearrangement joins TRBV27 to TRBJ2-7, with TRBD1 matching over 8 bases. The length of the CDR3 is 16 residues. V lost 6 bases to trimming and J lost 4 bases; unmatched junction nucleotides: 14. Germline CDR1 MNHEY, CDR2 SMNVEV (reference sequence). CDR3 in DNA: TGTGCCAGCAGCGCGACCCCGGGACAGGTTATTTACGAGCAGTACTTC. It codes for CASSATPGQVIYEQYF.

This chain joins TRBV1 and TRBJ2-3; the table gives TRBD2 as D, unverified against the DNA. TRBV1 is reported as a pseudogene. CDR3 length: 20 residues. CDR3 in DNA: TGCACCAGCAGCCAAGATTCTACGACTACAGGGCGGGGGAGCACAGATACGCAGTATTTT. It encodes CTSSQDSTTTGRGSTDTQYF.

This chain links TRBV6-5 with TRBJ2-1; D gene unclear. The length of the CDR3 is 15 residues. In germline, CDR1 is MNHEY, CDR2 SVGAGI. The V gene lost 0 bases and the J gene lost 0 bases, with 6 bases spanning the gap. CDR3 protein: CASSYSVSSYNEQFF. The CDR3 nucleotides read TGTGCCAGCAGTTACTCGGTGAGCTCCTACAATGAGCAGTTCTTC.

The V and J genes are TRBV29-1 and TRBJ2-7, with 9 bases identical to TRBD1. The trim removed 3 bases at V and 2 bases at J, leaving 8 bases unmatched. CDR1 is SQVTM and CDR2 is ANQGSEA in the germline V gene. The CDR3 consists of 15 residues. CDR3 residues: CSVEVWGTGTYEQYF. In DNA, the CDR3 is TGCAGCGTTGAGGTGTGGGGGACAGGGACCTACGAGCAGTACTTC.

CDR3 sequence: CATSRDRPHYGYTF. The CDR3 coding sequence is TGTGCCACCAGCAGAGATAGACCGCACTATGGCTACACCTTC. J is TRBJ1-2 and V is TRBV15; no definite D call. The germline V gene encodes CDR1 LNHNV and CDR2 YYDKDF (reference sequence). The CDR3 has 14 amino acids. The V gene lost 0 bases and the J gene lost 3 bases, with 8 bases spanning the gap.

V gene TRBV7-2 combines with J gene TRBJ2-1, with 8 bases identical to TRBD1. V gave up 1 base and J gave up 7 bases; unmatched junction bases: 6. CDR1 is SGHTA, CDR2 FQGNSA, per germline. The CDR3 runs 15 residues. CDR3 sequence: CASSLVRGPQNEQFF. The CDR3, as DNA: TGTGCCAGCAGCTTAGTCAGGGGGCCCCAAAATGAGCAGTTCTTC.

J is TRBJ2-3 and V is TRBV15; possibly TRBD2 for D (6 bases). This CDR3 contains 16 residues. The V gene lost 1 base and the J gene lost 8 bases, with 19 bases spanning the gap. Germline CDR1 and CDR2: LNHNV and YYDKDF (reference sequence). The CDR3 DNA is TGTGCCACCAGCAGAGCTGGGGACTTCCTACCCGGTACGCAGTATTTT. Protein: CATSRAGDFLPGTQYF.

The rearrangement joins TRBV6-5 to TRBJ2-5; D remains ambiguous. This CDR3 region has 15 residues. Germline lookup yields CDR1 MNHEY and CDR2 SVGAGI. The V end lost 4 bases, the J end lost 0 bases, and 12 bases lay between the germline ends. The DNA of the CDR3 is TGTGCCAGCAGTTCCCGACCTAAAGACCAAGAGACCCAGTACTTC. Translation: CASSSRPKDQETQYF.

V usage is TRBV9 and J usage is TRBJ1-4; TRBD1 matches at 10 bases. The CDR3 consists of 15 residues. Trimming cost V 3 bases and J 8 bases; bases outside gene matches: 7. Germline loops: CDR1 SGDLS, CDR2 YYNGEE. The DNA for the CDR3 is TGTGCCAGCAGCGCCACCGGGACAGGGGCAGAAAAACTGTTTTTT. Its translation is CASSATGTGAEKLFF.

V gene TRBV10-3 combines with J gene TRBJ2-1, with 10 bases that match TRBD2. CDR1 is ENHRY and CDR2 is SYGVKD in the germline V gene. Unmatched junction bases numbered 7, after V lost 1 base and J lost 4 bases. The CDR3 runs 17 residues. Here the CDR3 reads CAISELASGSQYNEQFF. The CDR3 DNA sequence: TGTGCCATCAGTGAGTTGGCTAGCGGGAGTCAATACAATGAGCAGTTCTTC.